The sequence of this TCR beta chain was determined in a study of post-analysis software for immune sequencing data (dated by TCRdb to the mid-2010s). Concerning the study at large: Relapsing-remitting, secondary progressive and progressive-relapsing multiple sclerosis were recorded as disease courses, and subtype annotation was lacking for some patients. A subset of samples was prepared in parallel using single-end sample barcoding, then pooled and co-amplified after Illumina adapter ligation. The patient repertoires were set against about 12 previously published healthy control repertoires from donors whose ages ranged from roughly 6 to 26 years.

This clonotype came up once. The target of this receptor is not known. Base-call qualities are not available, and no considerably larger clone is one nucleotide away. TCR beta repertoires were profiled from peripheral blood of under 15 young patients with multiple sclerosis to demonstrate the VDJtools post-analysis software. The multiple sclerosis patients were children and adolescents ranging in age from roughly 6 to 16 years. The library was built by means of PCR. The instrument was an Illumina HiSeq 2500. To reduce PCR and sequencing biases, unique molecular identifiers were built into the TCR beta cDNA libraries. Roughly 500,000 cDNA molecules were obtained per 1 to 10 million input T cells, so each molecule approximated one T cell. The patient libraries were prepared and sequenced with the same protocol used for the earlier healthy control dataset. Within a given batch, samples were prepared together, multiplexed and sequenced on the same HiSeq lane. The original methods were these. MIGEC was used to process the raw barcoded reads, and molecular identifier groups with only a single read were discarded before consensus assembly and CDR3 extraction. VDJtools was used for post-analysis of the clonotype tables, with diversity normalized by down-sampling every dataset to the smallest sample size. In repertoire overlap clustering, CDR3 amino acid sequences, but not nucleotide sequences, were matched to correct batch-related cross-sample contamination. TCRdb reran the public reads through fastp at Q25 and MiXCR, keeping productive beta chains. Each entry is one CDR3 protein sequence, shown with its most common DNA and genes. What appears here as the V and J calls and clone size reflects TCRdb's work, not the paper's. Present in this sample are 800,000 to 950,000 distinct CDR3 sequences, around 50% of which were seen just once. Of the sample, roughly 4.4% is held by the ten largest clones.

The CDR3 spans 16 residues, from the cysteine through the phenylalanine. Only the CDR3 portion is preserved as DNA: 48 bases, with reading frame beginning at the first base. The germline V gene encodes CDR1 SNHLY and CDR2 FYNNEI. V trim: 9 bases; J trim: 7 bases; unmatched bases: 17. Points the paper makes about the study in general: Normalized Chao1 diversity was significantly lower in multiple sclerosis patients than controls, suggesting substantial peripheral T-cell clonal expansion. Patients showed significantly higher frequencies than controls for roughly 5 TRBV segments, among them TRBV5-6, TRBV5-1 and TRBV20-1. Direct clustering with F measure showed strong co-clustering of samples prepared in the same batch, prompting a batch-effect correction. The multiple sclerosis patient group was slightly younger than the control group.

The chain is made from TRBV2 and TRBJ2-5, with 10 middle bases fitting TRBD1. This TCR came from a girl aged 10 to 17 with multiple sclerosis. The specimen sequenced was blood. The CDR3 here reads CASLGQGPPIRRTQYF. The DNA sequence is given as TGTGCCAGTCTGGGACAGGGGCCCCCCATCCGACGGACCCAGTACTTC.